The rows below give T cell receptor beta chains drawn from one sample of a study of OX40 agonist ivuxolimab in advanced cancers. Method: immunoSEQ multiplex PCR; TCRdb's copy keeps in-frame clones and lacks some. The repertoire holds 100,000 or so clones, more than 75% seen once, with approximately 0.3% in the top ten. Sequenced material: CD4+ or CD8+ T cells sorted from blood, taken in a trial of the OX40 agonist ivuxolimab. These receptors were collected from an adult with an advanced solid tumor such as melanoma, head and neck, liver or kidney cancer. The CDR3 runs from the conserved cysteine through the conserved F or W.

j_gene,v_gene,CDR3aa
TRBJ2-5,TRBV19,CASSIDPLAGGHRYQETQYF
TRBJ2-2,TRBV5-5,CASSTRTGTGELFF
TRBJ2-2,TRBV5-6,CASTLAGGTHTGELFF
TRBJ1-2,TRBV9,CASSVSSGYTF
TRBJ1-3,TRBV15,CATSRVWQGDFSGNTIYF
TRBJ1-4,TRBV5-5,CASSLTANEKLFF
TRBJ2-5,TRBV7-3,CASSPRGRNQETQYF
TRBJ2-2,TRBV11-2,CASRPHLPGELFF
TRBJ2-1,TRBV7-8,CASSHNNEQFF
TRBJ1-3,TRBV19,CASSESVSGNTIYF
TRBJ2-7,TRBV6-5,CASSYSQAYEQYF
TRBJ2-3,TRBV7-8,CASSPRGTDTQYF
TRBJ2-2,TRBV7-8,CASSPLGVTGELFF
TRBJ1-3,TRBV7-2,CASSTMTSPGNTIYF
TRBJ1-5,TRBV7-2,CASSSTPGTRMAQPQHF
TRBJ2-3,TRBV9,CASSATGLLDTQYF
TRBJ1-6,TRBV6-1,CASSEDRVSPLHF
TRBJ2-7,TRBV7-8,CASSRTSYEQYF
TRBJ2-7,TRBV19,CASSIVGQNSYEQYF
TRBJ2-2,TRBV10-1,CASSSGSIGGELFF
TRBJ2-2,TRBV2,CASSIRQGANFGGELFF
TRBJ2-1,TRBV2,CASKTTGRNEQFF
TRBJ2-3,TRBV6-5,CASSYGSGTRGDPQYF
TRBJ2-2,TRBV19,CASRPGGSGELFF
TRBJ1-2,TRBV27,CASSRDGLNYGYTF
TRBJ2-7,TRBV7-9,CASTETAYEQYF
TRBJ1-5,TRBV2,CASSGDSTSNQPQHF
TRBJ1-1,TRBV12-5,CASAPGGTGFAFF
TRBJ2-7,TRBV2,CASSPSGTAFHEQYF
TRBJ1-4,TRBV2,CASSPGQGIVEKLFF
TRBJ1-1,TRBV5-4,CASSLGAPGAGTEAFF
TRBJ1-2,TRBV10-3,CAISQGQGNYGYTF
TRBJ2-2,TRBV2,CASSGPSGANTGELFF
TRBJ2-7,TRBV5-5,CASSFDSSPYEQYF
TRBJ2-5,TRBV7-7,CASSRGAGGETQYF
TRBJ1-2,TRBV7-2,CASRLSYGYTF
TRBJ1-2,TRBV2,CASSGGSGYTF
TRBJ2-7,TRBV6-5,CASSYSKRGAPYEQYF
NA,TRBV7-8,CASSFATAYEQYF
TRBJ2-2,TRBV6-5,CASSYSGQGTGELFF
TRBJ2-6,TRBV5-1,CASSLGWDTFYSGANVLTF
TRBJ2-7,TRBV5-1,CASSLRTGTYEQYF
TRBJ1-2,TRBV7-9,CASSLIVDSIYGYTF
TRBJ1-1,TRBV6-1,CAGKLQKRAEAFF
TRBJ2-7,TRBV12-5,CASGPLSYEQYF
TRBJ2-5,TRBV18,CASSPGQGRETQYF
TRBJ2-7,TRBV5-8,CASSTRQGYEQYF
TRBJ2-6,TRBV29-1,CSVVGQGASGANVLTF
TRBJ1-3,TRBV5-6,CASSLERTPWGNTIYF
TRBJ1-4,TRBV5-4,CASSLVPGQGKSEKLFF
TRBJ1-1,TRBV19,CASRNTEAFF
TRBJ1-2,TRBV18,CASSPGQEYGYTF
TRBJ2-7,TRBV12-5,CASGLNSGPYEQYF
TRBJ1-4,TRBV15,CATSRDRGAEKLFF
TRBJ1-2,TRBV10-3,CAISSGQGPGGGYTF